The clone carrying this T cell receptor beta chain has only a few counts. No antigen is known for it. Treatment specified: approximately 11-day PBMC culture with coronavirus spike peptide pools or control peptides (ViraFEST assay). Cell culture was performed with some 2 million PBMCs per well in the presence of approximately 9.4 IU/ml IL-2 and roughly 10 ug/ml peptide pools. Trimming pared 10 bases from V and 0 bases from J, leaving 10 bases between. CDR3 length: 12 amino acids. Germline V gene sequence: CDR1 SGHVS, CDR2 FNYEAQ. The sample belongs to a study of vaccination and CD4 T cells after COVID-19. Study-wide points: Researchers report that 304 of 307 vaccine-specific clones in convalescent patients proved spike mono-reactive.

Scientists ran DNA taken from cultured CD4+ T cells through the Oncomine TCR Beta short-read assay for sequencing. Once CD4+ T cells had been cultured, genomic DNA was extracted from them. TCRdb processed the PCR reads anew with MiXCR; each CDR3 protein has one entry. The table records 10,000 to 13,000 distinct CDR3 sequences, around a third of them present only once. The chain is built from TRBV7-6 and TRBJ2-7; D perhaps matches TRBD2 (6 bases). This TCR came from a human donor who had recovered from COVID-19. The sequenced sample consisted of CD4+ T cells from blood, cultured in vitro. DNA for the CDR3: TGTGCCACCTCCGGGGGCTCCTACGAGCAGTACTTC. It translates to CATSGGSYEQYF.